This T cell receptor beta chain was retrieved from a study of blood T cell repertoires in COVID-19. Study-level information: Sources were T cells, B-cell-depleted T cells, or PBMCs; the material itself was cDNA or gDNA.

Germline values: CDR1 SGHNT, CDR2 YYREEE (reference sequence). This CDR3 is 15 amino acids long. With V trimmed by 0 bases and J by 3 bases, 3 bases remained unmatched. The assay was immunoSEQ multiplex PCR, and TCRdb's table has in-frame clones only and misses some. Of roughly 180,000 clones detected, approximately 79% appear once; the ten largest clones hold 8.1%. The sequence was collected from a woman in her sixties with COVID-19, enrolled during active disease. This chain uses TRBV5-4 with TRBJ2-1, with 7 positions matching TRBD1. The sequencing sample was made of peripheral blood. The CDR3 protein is CASSLEGQIYNEQFF. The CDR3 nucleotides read TGTGCCAGCAGCTTGGAGGGACAGATCTACAATGAGCAGTTCTTC.